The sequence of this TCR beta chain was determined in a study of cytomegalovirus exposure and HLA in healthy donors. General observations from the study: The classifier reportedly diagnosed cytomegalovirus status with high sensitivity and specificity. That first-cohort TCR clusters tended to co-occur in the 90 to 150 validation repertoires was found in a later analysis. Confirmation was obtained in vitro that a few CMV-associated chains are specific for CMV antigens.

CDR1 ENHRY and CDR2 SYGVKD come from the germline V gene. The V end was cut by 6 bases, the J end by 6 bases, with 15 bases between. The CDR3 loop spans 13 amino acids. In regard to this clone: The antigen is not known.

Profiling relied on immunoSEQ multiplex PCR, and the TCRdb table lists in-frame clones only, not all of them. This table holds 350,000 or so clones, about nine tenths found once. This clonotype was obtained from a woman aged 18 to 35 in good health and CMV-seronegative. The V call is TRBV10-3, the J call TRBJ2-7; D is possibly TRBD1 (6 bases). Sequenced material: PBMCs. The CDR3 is CAIRITGTLEQYF. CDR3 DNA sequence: TGTGCCATCAGGATTACCGGGACACTCGAGCAGTACTTC.